Below are 22 T cell receptor beta chains sequenced from a single sample in a study of early T cells in non-severe SARS-CoV-2 infection. TCRdb ran MiXCR on the 5' RACE reads and lists one entry per CDR3 protein. The sample contains some 33,000 distinct CDR3 sequences, less than 6% of which appear only once. Source material: whole blood. All receptors derive from an adult who was a healthcare worker with PCR-confirmed SARS-CoV-2 infection or an uninfected control (not recorded which).

This clonotype was detected ten times or more. The chain carries TRBV6-6 and TRBJ2-2; 8 bases are a match to TRBD2. The trim removed 4 bases at V and 5 bases at J, leaving 3 bases unmatched. The CDR3 is 14 residues long. Germline V lookup: CDR1 MNHNY, CDR2 SVGAGI (reference sequence). CDR3 protein: CASSSTGGTGELFF. Here the CDR3 DNA reads TGTGCCAGCAGTTCCACGGGGGGGACCGGGGAGCTGTTTTTT.

This clonotype has ten or more counts. The junction does not match germline at one end; this may be a read error. CDR3 residues: CASTPDRAAGNTIYF. The DNA for the CDR3 is TGTGCCAGCACACCGGACAGGGCAGCTGGAAACACCATATATTTT. The rearrangement joins TRBV18 to TRBJ1-3; 8 nucleotides agree with TRBD1. CDR1 and CDR2 from the germline V gene are KGHSH and LQKENI. The CDR3 has 15 residues.

In its sample, this clonotype was seen a few times. The CDR3 bases are TGCGCCAGCAGTGATCTACAGGGTACGGGCGAGCAGTACTTC. Its translation: CASSDLQGTGEQYF. The J gene is TRBJ2-7, the V gene TRBV4-3, with D perhaps TRBD1 (6 bases). V lost 6 bases and J lost 6, with 18 bases in between. Germline V gene data show CDR1 as LGHNA and CDR2 as YSLEER. The CDR3 totals 14 residues.

The table lists this clonotype with many counts. The chain couples TRBV7-9 to TRBJ2-3, with D uncertain. CDR1 and CDR2 (germline): SEHNR, FQNEAQ (reference sequence). This CDR3 comprises 12 residues. Trimming took 1 base from V and 6 from J, leaving 5 bases between them. For the CDR3, the DNA is TGTGCCAGCAGCTTAGGGATTGATACGCAGTATTTT. Translation gives CASSLGIDTQYF.

This clonotype was counted at least ten times. This rearrangement joins TRBV5-1 to TRBJ1-2; unclear D gene. Trimming pared 4 bases from V and 6 bases from J, leaving 16 bases between. Germline lookup yields CDR1 SGHRS and CDR2 YFSETQ. The CDR3 extends over 14 amino acids. The CDR3: CASSPGRIQNGYTF. For the CDR3, the DNA is TGCGCCAGCAGCCCTGGTCGGATCCAGAATGGCTACACCTTC.

V is TRBV5-1 and J is TRBJ2-3; D remains ambiguous. The germline CDR1 and CDR2 sequences are SGHRS and YFSETQ. The CDR3 extends over 15 amino acids. V lost 0 bases to trimming and J lost 6 bases, with 14 bases between them. The CDR3 region is CASSLGTHPSDTQYF. In DNA form, the CDR3 reads TGCGCCAGCAGCTTGGGGACCCATCCATCGGATACGCAGTATTTT.

V usage is TRBV4-3 and J usage is TRBJ1-2, with 7 bases aligning to TRBD1. CDR1 and CDR2 (germline): LGHNA, YSLEER. V dropped 0 bases and J dropped 3; count of bases not matched to a gene: 1. CDR3 length: 14 amino acids. In DNA, the CDR3 is TGCGCCAGCAGCCAAGAAGGGGGCGACTATGGCTACACCTTC. This gives the protein CASSQEGGDYGYTF.

In its sample, this clonotype was seen many times. The chain recombines TRBV6-1 with TRBJ1-6, with a tentative D call TRBD1 (6 bases). Germline V gives CDR1 MNHNS, CDR2 SASEGT. This CDR3 comprises 18 residues. Trimming stripped 3 bases from V and 10 bases from J, with 25 bases between. Here the CDR3 reads CASSEVGGQGTLGSPLHF. CDR3 DNA sequence: TGTGCCAGCAGTGAGGTGGGGGGCCAAGGGACCCTTGGGTCACCCCTCCACTTT.

This clonotype was found many times. This rearrangement joins TRBV7-9 to TRBJ2-1, with D maybe TRBD2 (5 bases). This CDR3 spans 15 amino acids. Germline lookup yields CDR1 SEHNR and CDR2 FQNEAQ (reference sequence). The V end was cut by 5 bases, the J end by 2 bases, with 13 bases between. This chain's CDR3 is CASSPAAGTYNEQFF. CDR3 DNA: TGTGCCAGCAGCCCCGCCGCCGGGACCTACAATGAGCAGTTCTTC.

V gene TRBV4-1 combines with J gene TRBJ2-3, with D perhaps matching TRBD1 (6 bases). The V end lost 2 bases, the J end lost 4 bases, and 19 bases lay between the germline ends. The germline gives CDR1 MGHRA, CDR2 YSYEKL. This CDR3 is 17 amino acids long. CDR3 loop: CASSQFGLAGDADTQYF. In nucleotides, the CDR3 is TGCGCCAGCAGCCAATTTGGTTTGGCAGGGGATGCAGATACGCAGTATTTT.

This clonotype was detected many times. The chain combines TRBV5-6 with TRBJ2-1; no firm D call. V lost 7 bases to trimming and J lost 5 bases, with 19 bases between them. In germline, CDR1 is SGHDT, CDR2 YYEEEE. CDR3 length equals 15 residues. The CDR3 coding sequence is TGTGCCAGCGGAACCGGATATAGGGCCGACAATGAGCAGTTCTTC. This codes for CASGTGYRADNEQFF.

Ten or more counts support this clonotype. V and J are TRBV24-1 and TRBJ2-5; 10 bases are a match to TRBD1. The germline CDR1 and CDR2 sequences are KGHDR and SFDVKD. The CDR3 runs 16 residues. Germline trimming cut 4 bases from V and 3 bases from J; bases unmatched to any gene: 7. The CDR3 DNA reads TGTGCCACCAGTGAAGCCGGGACAGGGGACGAAGAGACCCAGTACTTC. Amino acids: CATSEAGTGDEETQYF.

This clonotype was observed a few times. With a much larger clone just one base away, this may be a read error. V and J are TRBV11-2 and TRBJ2-1; tentatively, D is TRBD1 (5 bases). CDR1 and CDR2 (germline): SGHAT, FQNNGV. CDR3 size: 16 residues. This CDR3 reads CASSRRGDSSYNEPFF. DNA of the CDR3: TGTGCCAGCAGCCGCAGAGGCGACAGCTCCTACAATGAGCCGTTCTTC.

In its sample, this clonotype was seen many times. This chain uses TRBV20-1 with TRBJ2-3, with D possibly TRBD2 on 6 matching bases. Germline CDR1 is DFQATT and CDR2 is SNEGSKA (reference sequence). The CDR3 runs 15 residues. Trimming stripped 5 bases from V and 0 bases from J, with 15 bases between. Written as DNA, the CDR3 is TGCAGTGCTGGGGGGACCGAACCCAGCACAGATACGCAGTATTTT. Encoded protein: CSAGGTEPSTDTQYF.

This clonotype was detected many times. This CDR3 is missing its conserved last phenylalanine or tryptophan, likely due to a read error. This chain uses TRBV5-8 with TRBJ1-1; no reliable D call. The CDR3 is 11 residues long. From germline, CDR1 is SGHTS and CDR2 YDEGEE. V gave up 2 bases and J gave up 5 bases, with 4 bases separating them. The chain's CDR3 is CASSFPTEAFL. As DNA, the CDR3 is TGTGCCAGCAGCTTCCCGACTGAAGCTTTCCTT.

This clonotype was counted at least ten times. The V gene is TRBV14, the J gene TRBJ2-7; 7 bases fit TRBD2. Germline V gives CDR1 SGHDN, CDR2 FVKESK. CDR3 length equals 12 residues. V was pared by 8 bases and J by 5 bases, with 6 bases of the junction left unmatched. The CDR3 DNA follows: TGTGCCAGCGGGAGGGCCATCCACGAGCAGTACTTC. It specifies CASGRAIHEQYF.

This chain connects TRBV29-1 to TRBJ2-5; no clear D. Trimming cost V 5 bases and J 5 bases, with 18 bases left between them. The CDR3 is 14 residues long. Germline V gene data show CDR1 as SQVTM and CDR2 as ANQGSEA. The CDR3 nucleotides are TGCAGCGTTCTGGCTACAAGTCATTCGGAGACCCAGTACTTC. Translating it yields CSVLATSHSETQYF. Variable domain in full (rest from reference TRBV29-1 and TRBJ2-5): SAVISQKPSRDICQRGTSLTIQCQVDSQVTMMFWYRQQPGQSLTLIATANQGSEATYESGFVIDKFPISRPNLTFSTLTVSNMSPEDSSIYLCSVLATSHSETQYFGPGTRLLVL.

This clonotype was recorded at least ten times. The chain is built from TRBV12-3 or TRBV12-4 and TRBJ1-5, with D unclear. The CDR3 has 16 residues. Trimming shortened V by 2 bases and J by 0 bases, and 11 bases separated the two germline ends. CDR3: CASSLTTQYSNQPQHF. CDR3 nucleotide sequence: TGTGCCAGCAGTTTAACTACTCAATATAGCAATCAGCCCCAGCATTTT.

This clonotype came up many times. The gene calls are TRBV6-5 and TRBJ1-2; possibly TRBD1 for D (5 bases). Germline lookup yields CDR1 MNHEY and CDR2 SVGAGI. This CDR3 comprises 15 residues. Trimming removed 6 bases at V and 4 bases at J, with 18 bases between. The CDR3 DNA reads TGTGCCAGCAGGATCCGGGACCAGGCGCCCTATGGCTACACCTTC. The encoded protein is CASRIRDQAPYGYTF.

J is TRBJ2-2 and V is TRBV10-3; 8 nucleotides agree with TRBD2. This CDR3 contains 16 residues. Trimming cost V 11 bases and J 7 bases; bases outside gene matches: 18. The V gene's germline CDR1 is ENHRY and CDR2 SYGVKD. CDR3 region: CAARSAYGGANGELFF. The CDR3 region has the DNA TGTGCCGCGAGGAGCGCCTACGGGGGGGCCAACGGGGAGCTGTTTTTT.

This clonotype was picked up many times. The chain uses TRBV3-1 and TRBJ2-1, with TRBD2 identical over 15 bases. Trimming cost V 3 bases and J 9 bases; bases outside gene matches: 3. Germline V gives CDR1 LGHDT, CDR2 YNNKEL (reference sequence). The CDR3 loop spans 15 amino acids. The CDR3 region has the DNA TGTGCCAGCAGCCAGGGGACTAGCGGGGGGACTGAGCAGTTCTTC. It specifies CASSQGTSGGTEQFF.

This clonotype has ten or more counts. V usage is TRBV12-3 or TRBV12-4 and J usage is TRBJ2-7; 12 bases map to TRBD2. The CDR3 totals 15 residues. V lost 3 bases to trimming and J lost 4 bases; unmatched junction nucleotides: 4. DNA for the CDR3: TGTGCCAGCAGTTTCAGCCTAGCGGGGGGGTACGAGCAGTACTTC. As protein: CASSFSLAGGYEQYF.